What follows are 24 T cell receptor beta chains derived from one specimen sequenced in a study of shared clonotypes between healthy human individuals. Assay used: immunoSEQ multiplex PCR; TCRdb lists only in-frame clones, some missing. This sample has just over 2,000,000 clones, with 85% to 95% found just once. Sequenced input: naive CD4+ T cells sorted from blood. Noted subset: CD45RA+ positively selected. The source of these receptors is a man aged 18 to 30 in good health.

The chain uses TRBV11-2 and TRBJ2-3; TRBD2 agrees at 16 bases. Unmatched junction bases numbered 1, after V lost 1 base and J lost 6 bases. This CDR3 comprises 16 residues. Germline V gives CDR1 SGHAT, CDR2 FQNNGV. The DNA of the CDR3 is TGTGCCAGCAGCTTAGCGGGACTAGCGGGAGGGGATACGCAGTATTTT. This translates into CASSLAGLAGGDTQYF.

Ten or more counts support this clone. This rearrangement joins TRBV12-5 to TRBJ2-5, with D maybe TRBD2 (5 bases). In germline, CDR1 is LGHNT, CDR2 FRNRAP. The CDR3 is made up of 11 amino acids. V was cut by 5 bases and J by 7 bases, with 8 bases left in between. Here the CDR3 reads CASGPRGTQYF. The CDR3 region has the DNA TGTGCTAGTGGTCCACGGGGGACCCAGTACTTC. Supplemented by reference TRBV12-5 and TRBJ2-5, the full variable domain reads DARVTQTPRHKVTEMGQEVTMRCQPILGHNTVFWYRQTMMQGLELLAYFRNRAPLDDSGMPKDRFSAEMPDATLATLKIQPSEPRDSAVYFCASGPRGTQYFGPGTRLLVL.

The CDR3 DNA reads as TGTGCCAGCAGATACGGGACAGCGAACACTGAAGCTTTCTTT. Protein product: CASRYGTANTEAFF. The gene calls are TRBV2 and TRBJ1-1, with 7 bases aligning to TRBD1. Germline-derived CDR1 and CDR2 are SNHLY and FYNNEI. J was trimmed by 1 base and V by 6 bases; bases with no gene match: 5. CDR3 length equals 14 residues.

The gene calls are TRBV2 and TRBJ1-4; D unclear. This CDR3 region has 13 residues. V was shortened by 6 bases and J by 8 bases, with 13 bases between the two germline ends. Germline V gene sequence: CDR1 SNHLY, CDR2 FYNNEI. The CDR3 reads CASRRPEPEKLFF. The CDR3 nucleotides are TGTGCCAGCAGGAGACCCGAACCGGAAAAACTGTTTTTT.

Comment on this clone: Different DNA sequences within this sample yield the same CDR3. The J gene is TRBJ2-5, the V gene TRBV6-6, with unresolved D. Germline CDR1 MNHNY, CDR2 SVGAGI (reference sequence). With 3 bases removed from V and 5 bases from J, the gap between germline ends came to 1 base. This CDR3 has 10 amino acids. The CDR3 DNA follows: TGTGCCAGCAGTTATGAGACCCAGTACTTC. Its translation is CASSYETQYF.

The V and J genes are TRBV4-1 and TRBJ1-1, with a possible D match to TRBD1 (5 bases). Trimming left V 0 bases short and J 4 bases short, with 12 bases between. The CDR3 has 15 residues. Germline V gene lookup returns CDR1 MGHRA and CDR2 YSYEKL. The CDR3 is CASSQETGGGTEAFF. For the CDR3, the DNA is TGCGCCAGCAGCCAAGAGACGGGGGGGGGCACTGAAGCTTTCTTT.

CDR3 sequence (DNA): TGTGCCAGCAGCGCTTTCAATCAGCCCCAGCATTTT. Its protein is CASSAFNQPQHF. The rearrangement uses TRBV7-2 and TRBJ1-5; the D is unclear. Germline V gives CDR1 SGHTA, CDR2 FQGNSA. The V gene lost 5 bases and the J gene lost 3 bases, with 5 bases spanning the gap. The CDR3 covers 12 residues.

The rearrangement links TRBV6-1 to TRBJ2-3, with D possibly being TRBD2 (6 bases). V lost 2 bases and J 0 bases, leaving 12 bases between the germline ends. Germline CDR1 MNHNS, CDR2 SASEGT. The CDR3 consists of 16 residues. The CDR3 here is CASSEPWRGSTDTQYF. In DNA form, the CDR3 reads TGTGCCAGCAGTGAACCCTGGCGGGGAAGCACAGATACGCAGTATTTT.

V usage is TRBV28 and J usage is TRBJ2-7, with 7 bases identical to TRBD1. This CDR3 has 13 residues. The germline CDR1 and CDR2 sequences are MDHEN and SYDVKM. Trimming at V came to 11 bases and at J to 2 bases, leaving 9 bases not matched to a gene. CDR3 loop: CAVRGQSTYEQYF. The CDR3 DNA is TGTGCCGTCCGGGGACAGTCAACCTACGAGCAGTACTTC.

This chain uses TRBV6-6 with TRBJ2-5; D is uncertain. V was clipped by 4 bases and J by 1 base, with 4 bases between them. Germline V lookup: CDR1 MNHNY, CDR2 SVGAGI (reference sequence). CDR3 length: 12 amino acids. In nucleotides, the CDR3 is TGTGCCAGCAGTTTCCTCCAAGAGACCCAGTACTTC. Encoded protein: CASSFLQETQYF.

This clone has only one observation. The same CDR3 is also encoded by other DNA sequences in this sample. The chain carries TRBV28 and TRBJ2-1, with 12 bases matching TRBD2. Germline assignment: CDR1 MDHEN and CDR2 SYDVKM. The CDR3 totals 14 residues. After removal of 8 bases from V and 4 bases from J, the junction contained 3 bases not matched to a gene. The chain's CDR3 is CASGTSGGYNEQFF. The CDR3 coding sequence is TGTGCCAGCGGTACTAGCGGGGGGTACAATGAGCAGTTCTTC.

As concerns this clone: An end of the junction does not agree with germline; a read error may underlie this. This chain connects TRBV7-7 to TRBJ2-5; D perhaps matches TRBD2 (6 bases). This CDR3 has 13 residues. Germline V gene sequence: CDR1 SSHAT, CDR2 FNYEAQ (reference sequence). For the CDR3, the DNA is TGTGCTAGCACTACGGGAGCATCGGAGACCCAGTACTTC. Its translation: CASTTGASETQYF.

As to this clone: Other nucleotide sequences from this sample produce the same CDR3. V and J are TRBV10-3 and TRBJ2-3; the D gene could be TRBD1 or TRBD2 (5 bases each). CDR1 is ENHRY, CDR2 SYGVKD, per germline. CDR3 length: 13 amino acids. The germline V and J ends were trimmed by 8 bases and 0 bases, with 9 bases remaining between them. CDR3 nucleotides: TGTGCCATCGGGGGTGCTAGCACAGATACGCAGTATTTT. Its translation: CAIGGASTDTQYF.

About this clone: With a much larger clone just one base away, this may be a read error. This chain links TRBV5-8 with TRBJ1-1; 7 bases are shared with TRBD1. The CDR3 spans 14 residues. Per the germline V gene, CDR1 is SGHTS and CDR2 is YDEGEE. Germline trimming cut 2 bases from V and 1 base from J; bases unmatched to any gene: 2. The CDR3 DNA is TGTGCCAGCAGCTTTTACAGGGGGAACACTGAAGCTTTCTTT. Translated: CASSFYRGNTEAFF.

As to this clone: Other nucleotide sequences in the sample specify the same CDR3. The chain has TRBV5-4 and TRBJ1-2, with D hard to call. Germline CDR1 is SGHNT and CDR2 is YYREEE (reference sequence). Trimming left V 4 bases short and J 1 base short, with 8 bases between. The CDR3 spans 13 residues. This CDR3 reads CASSPDNNYGYTF. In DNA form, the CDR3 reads TGTGCCAGCAGCCCTGACAATAACTATGGCTACACCTTC.

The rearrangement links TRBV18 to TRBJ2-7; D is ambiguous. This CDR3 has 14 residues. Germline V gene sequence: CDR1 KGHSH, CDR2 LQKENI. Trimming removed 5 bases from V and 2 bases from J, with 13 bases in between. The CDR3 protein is CASSERALTYEQYF. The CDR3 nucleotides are TGTGCCAGCTCAGAGAGAGCCTTAACCTACGAGCAGTACTTC.

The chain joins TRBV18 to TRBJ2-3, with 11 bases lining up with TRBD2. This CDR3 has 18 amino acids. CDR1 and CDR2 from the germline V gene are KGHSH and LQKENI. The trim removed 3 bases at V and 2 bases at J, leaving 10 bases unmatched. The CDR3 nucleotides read TGTGCCAGCTCACCGTTTATGACTAGCGGGGACTCCACAGATACGCAGTATTTT. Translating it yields CASSPFMTSGDSTDTQYF.

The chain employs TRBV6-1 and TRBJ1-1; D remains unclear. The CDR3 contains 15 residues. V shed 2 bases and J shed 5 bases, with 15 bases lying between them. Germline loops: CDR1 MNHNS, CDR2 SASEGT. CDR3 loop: CASSELRATGTEAFF. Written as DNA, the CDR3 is TGTGCCAGCAGTGAATTGCGGGCGACGGGAACTGAAGCTTTCTTT.

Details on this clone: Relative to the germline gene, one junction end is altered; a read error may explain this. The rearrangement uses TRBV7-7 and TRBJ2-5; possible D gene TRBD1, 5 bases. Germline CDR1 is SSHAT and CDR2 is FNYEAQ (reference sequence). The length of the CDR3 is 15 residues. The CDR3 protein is CASSSSTGAQETQYF. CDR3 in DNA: TGTGCTAGCAGCTCGTCTACAGGAGCTCAAGAGACCCAGTACTTC.

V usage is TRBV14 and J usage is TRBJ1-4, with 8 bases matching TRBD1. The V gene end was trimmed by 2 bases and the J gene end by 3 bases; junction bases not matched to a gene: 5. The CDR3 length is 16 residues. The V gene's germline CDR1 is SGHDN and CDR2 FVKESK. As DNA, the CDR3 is TGTGCCAGCAGCCAACCGGGACAGGAGGCTAATGAAAAACTGTTTTTT. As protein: CASSQPGQEANEKLFF.

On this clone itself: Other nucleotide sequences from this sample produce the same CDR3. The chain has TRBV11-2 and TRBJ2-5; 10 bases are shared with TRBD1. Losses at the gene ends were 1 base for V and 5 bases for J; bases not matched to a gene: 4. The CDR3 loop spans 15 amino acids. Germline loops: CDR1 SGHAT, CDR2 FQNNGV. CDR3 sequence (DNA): TGTGCCAGCAGCTTAGGACAGGGGGCGAGGGAGACCCAGTACTTC. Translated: CASSLGQGARETQYF.

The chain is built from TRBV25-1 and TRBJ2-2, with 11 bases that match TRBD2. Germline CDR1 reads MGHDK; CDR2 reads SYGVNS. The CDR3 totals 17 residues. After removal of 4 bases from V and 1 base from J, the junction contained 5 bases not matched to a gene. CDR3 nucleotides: TGTGCCAGCAGTGCTACTAGCGGGGGTGGGAACACCGGGGAGCTGTTTTTT. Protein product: CASSATSGGGNTGELFF.

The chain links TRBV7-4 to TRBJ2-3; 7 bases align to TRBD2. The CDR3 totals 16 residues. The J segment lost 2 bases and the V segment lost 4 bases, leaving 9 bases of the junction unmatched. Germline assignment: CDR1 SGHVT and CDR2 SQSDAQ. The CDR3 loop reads CASSCRDYLHTDTQYF. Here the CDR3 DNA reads TGTGCCAGCAGCTGCCGGGACTACCTTCACACAGATACGCAGTATTTT.

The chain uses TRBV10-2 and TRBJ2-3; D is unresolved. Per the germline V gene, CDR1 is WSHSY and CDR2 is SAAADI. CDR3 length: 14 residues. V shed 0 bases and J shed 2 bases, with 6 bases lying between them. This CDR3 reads CASSESLLTDTQYF. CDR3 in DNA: TGCGCCAGCAGTGAGTCACTCCTCACAGATACGCAGTATTTT.